This TCR beta chain was sequenced during a study of human T cells and chemical hapten exposure. Background on the study: Donors were sensitized with 2% DPC on the upper inner arm. Patients had diphenylcyclopropenone applied to the scalp weekly throughout the approximately 24-week study.

This clonotype was observed at least ten times. Its target is unknown. Overall study findings and caveats: Expanded TCR sets contained significantly more large CDR3 similarity clusters than controls.

TCRdb re-analysed the RACE reads in MiXCR, keeping a single row per CDR3 protein. Of around 99,000 distinct CDR3 sequences listed, roughly a tenth are singletons. Time point reported: patch test 2, 6 weeks after DPC sensitization. Described treatment: therapeutic diphenylcyclopropenone sensitization with weekly scalp DPC. Each patch-test visit's blood sample preceded patch application. CDR1 is MNHEY, CDR2 SVGEGT, per germline. Deletions cut 6 bases from V and 7 bases from J, with 11 bases between. This CDR3 region has 12 residues. The rearrangement joins TRBV6-2 or TRBV6-3 to TRBJ2-3, with D tentatively TRBD1 or TRBD2 (5 bases each). The TCR sequence derives from a woman aged 40 to 49 with alopecia areata. Some clones in this sample may be carry-over from other donors' samples. Here the sequenced sample was whole blood, taken in connection with sensitization to the hapten diphenylcyclopropenone (DPC). CDR3 in DNA: TGTGCCAGCAGCCCACAGGACTATACGCAGTATTTT. Translation gives CASSPQDYTQYF.